This T cell receptor beta chain is drawn from a study of spatial heterogeneity in lung cancer. For the study at large: Each unique TCR and UMI combination was seen more than ten times on average in raw reads.

TCRdb re-analysed the 5' RACE reads in MiXCR, keeping a single row per CDR3 protein. The table includes 60,000 to 65,000 distinct CDR3 sequences, 8.4% detected once. Time point in this sample: sample taken at primary tumor resection. Unsorted whole RNA samples from tumor, nontumor lung or frozen PBMC were sequenced. This clonotype was counted at least ten times. The CDR3 has 12 residues. Trimming removed 7 bases from V and 3 bases from J, with 8 bases in between. CDR1 is ENHRY and CDR2 is SYGVKD in the germline V gene. This receptor was obtained from a female donor with early-stage non-small cell lung cancer. The specimen was PBMCs, collected at surgery. The V gene is TRBV10-3, the J gene TRBJ2-3, with D perhaps TRBD1 (5 bases). The CDR3 sequence is CAIKGETDTQYF. Written as DNA, the CDR3 is TGTGCCATCAAAGGGGAAACAGATACGCAGTATTTT.